The next 2 T cell receptor beta chains were all read from a single sample in a study of control samples from healthy donors and cancer patients. The protocol was immunoSEQ multiplex PCR, while the TCRdb copy is restricted to in-frame clones and leaves out a portion. The sample includes tens of thousands of clones, less than 95% of them seen just once. The specimen was blood. The receptors were sampled from a woman between 18 and 29 years old in good health.

The V and J genes are TRBV4-1 and TRBJ1-3, with TRBD1 matching over 10 bases. The ends lost 4 bases at V and 1 base at J; junction bases unmatched: 7. Germline CDR1 and CDR2: MGHRA and YSYEKL. This CDR3 has 17 residues. The CDR3 DNA reads TGCGCCAGCAGCCGGGAAGGACAGGGGGAATCTGGAAACACCATATATTTT. Translating gives CASSREGQGESGNTIYF.

This chain uses TRBV19 with TRBJ2-7, with 7 bases identical to TRBD1. Germline loops: CDR1 LNHDA, CDR2 SQIVND (reference sequence). The CDR3 covers 14 residues. After removal of 4 bases from V and 2 bases from J, the junction contained 5 bases not matched to a gene. The CDR3 nucleotides are TGTGCCAGTAGTAACCTGGGACAGACCTACGAGCAGTACTTC. Protein sequence: CASSNLGQTYEQYF. The whole variable domain, remainder taken from reference TRBV19 and TRBJ2-7, is DGGITQSPKYLFRKEGQNVTLSCEQNLNHDAMYWYRQDPGQGLRLIYYSQIVNDFQKGDIAEGYSVSREKKESFPLTVTSAQKNPTAFYLCASSNLGQTYEQYFGPGTRLTVT.